The entry below describes one TCR beta chain. No antigen is known for it. The record has no base qualities; no much larger clone is one base away. Using the deep immunoSEQ assay, TCR CDR3 regions were amplified from genomic DNA by multiplex PCR. Genomic DNA extracted from each cell subset was distributed evenly over all wells of several immunoSEQ 96-well plates, and each plate served as one replicate. For sorted subsets, approximately 190 ng of genomic DNA, equivalent to 25,000 to 35,000 T cell genomes, went into each replicate PCR. Purified libraries were measured with a Qubit 3.0 fluorometer, size-checked on a Bioanalyzer 2100, and measured again with the KAPA Library Quantification kit. Each immunoSEQ 96-well plate was sequenced on its own single-read 150-cycle Illumina NextSeq 550 flow cell. The study's own analysis went as follows. Because the immunoSEQ output held only junctional sequences and lacked quality scores, the filtering could not match the filtering applied to full-length reads. To assign V/J genes and CDR3, sequences were annotated using PyIR, a Python wrapper for IgBLAST v1.9, with IMGT germline references. Reads were removed for weak V/J assignments (E-value above 1e-6), missing CDR3, stop codons, out-of-frame junctions, or ambiguous translated residues. V3J clonotypes were defined as sequences sharing an identical inferred V gene, J gene, and CDR3 amino acid sequence. The percentage overlap between two repertoires was calculated by dividing the number of shared unique clonotypes by the size of the smaller repertoire. Repertoire richness was assessed with RTK rarefaction, the Chao1 estimator, and Recon v2.1 estimates of unobserved clonotypes. For all TCRbeta clonotypes obtained by the gDNA method from several donors, generation probabilities were computed with OLGA. Entries here come from immuneACCESS through TCRdb and include only in-frame sequences with V and J called. Some clones fail to appear in such tables; in the studies checked, an unresolved V gene covers under half of the shortfall, and the cause of the remainder is unknown. That table is the source of V, J and clone size, and D and trimming were worked out from the DNA. This sample holds a few hundred thousand clones; approximately 96% were observed only once. Jointly, the top ten make up about 0.32% of the sample.

The sample belongs to a study of shared clonotypes between healthy human individuals (dated by TCRdb to about 2020). Regarding the complete study: A few men and a couple of women, aged 18 to 49 years, made up the cohort. Per donor, three plates each were used for CD4 naive and CD4 memory, two for CD8 naive, and one for CD8 memory. To estimate repertoire size and how much clonotype sharing occurs between individuals, the study deeply sequenced the blood TCR repertoires of about five healthy adults. Libraries were prepared and TCR repertoires were sequenced by different laboratories using diverse techniques, in order to increase sequencing depth and limit assay-specific biases. Per donor, leukapheresis produced somewhere between about 0.9 and 9.5 billion PBMCs.

From the germline V gene, CDR1 is SGHTS and CDR2 is YDEGEE. There are 15 amino acids in the CDR3, from cysteine to phenylalanine inclusive. This entry keeps only the CDR3 DNA: 45 bases, framed from base 1. Relative to germline, V is missing 4 bases and J is missing 7 bases, with 13 bases of the junction outside any gene match. Beyond this particular receptor, the publication reports: Pairwise subsampling indicated that sequencing depth was expected to affect the degree of clonotype sharing among donors. Larger estimated clonotype richness was generally found for naive subsets than for memory subsets. Across a handful of donors, approximately 5% of naive CD4, 3.5% of naive CD8, under 2.5% of memory CD4, and over 0.35% of memory CD8 clonotypes were shared. Compared with non-shared clonotypes, the clonotypes found in all four sorted-subset donors had higher generation probabilities. Sampling was restricted to blood, and TCR repertoires in tissues likely differ from the TCR repertoires found in blood. Rarefaction of sorted-subset datasets indicated incomplete sequencing despite the large sequencing depth. Because the study included only a small number of donors, the genetic and exposure-history diversity represented was limited.

The donors were healthy, HIV-negative adults who had no recently reported acute infections or vaccinations. Only Caucasian adults living in Nashville, Tennessee, USA were represented among the donors. CD8 memory samples were composed of magnetically selected CD45RO+ cells combined with CCR7-negative CD45RA+ effector memory (TemRA) cells. Blood was obtained by leukapheresis, after which PBMCs were separated by Ficoll-Histopaque density gradient centrifugation and cryopreserved in liquid nitrogen vapor phase. Purity and quantity of every magnetically sorted T cell population were checked by analytical flow cytometry. Genomic DNA was isolated from each sorted fraction and quantified by UV absorbance on a Nanodrop 2000c.

The chain uses TRBV5-8 and TRBJ2-5, and 7 bases in between align with TRBD2. This receptor was obtained from a man under 40 in good health. The material sequenced was memory CD8+ T cells sorted from blood. Reading the label with the study, this specimen's cell subset or site is: CD45RO+ cells pooled with CCR7-negative TemRA cells. The sequence in DNA is TGTGCCAGCAGCCTGGGAGGCGGGACTACAGGGACCCAGTACTTC. The translation is CASSLGGGTTGTQYF.